A single count supports the clone carrying this T cell receptor (beta chain). The antigen is unknown. These data belong to a study of cytomegalovirus exposure and HLA in healthy donors. Overall study findings and caveats: One variant, a missense change in DCLRE1C, was linked in a later analysis to TCR beta V- and J-gene trimming. CMV serostatus stood as the only immune exposure information on hand.

This CDR3 is 15 amino acids long. Germline CDR1 is MNHEY and CDR2 is SMNVEV (reference sequence). Trimming cost V 2 bases and J 4 bases, with 13 bases left between them. With 60 Vbeta and 13 Jbeta primers, the PCR was carried out. TCRdb's copy holds only in-frame clones and misses some; the assay was immunoSEQ multiplex PCR. The repertoire holds about 120,000 clones, with over 60% as singletons. The receptor was derived from a woman under 40 in good health and CMV-seropositive. The sample consisted of PBMCs. The rearrangement joins TRBV27 to TRBJ2-3; D not certain. The chain's CDR3 is CASSLGDLGPDTQYF. The CDR3 DNA reads TGTGCCAGCAGTTTAGGCGATCTGGGCCCAGATACGCAGTATTTT.